This T cell receptor (beta chain) was identified in a study of shared clonotypes between healthy human individuals. At the level of the study: Two women and a few men aged 18 to 49 served as donors. Findings and limits, study-wide: Read depth was anticipated to influence clonotype sharing among donors.

This clone was picked up a small number of times. Its matching antigen is unknown. All the donors were Caucasian adults who lived in Nashville, Tennessee. Every immunoSEQ plate was one replicate of a subset's evenly spread DNA. The table came from immunoSEQ multiplex PCR; TCRdb's copy has only in-frame clones and leaves some out. The sample comprises hundreds of thousands of clones, about 74% of which are singletons, and 1.5% to 2% rests with the top ten. The clonotype comes from a woman in her thirties in good health. Sequenced material: memory CD4+ T cells sorted from blood. The subset denotes: CD45RA-negative fraction.

The CDR3 loop is CASSLHPDRVNIQYF. For the CDR3, the DNA is TGTGCCAGCAGCCTCCATCCGGACAGGGTCAACATTCAGTACTTC. The V gene is TRBV11-2, the J gene TRBJ2-4; 8 nucleotides agree with TRBD1. Per germline, CDR1 SGHAT and CDR2 FQNNGV. The V gene end was trimmed by 5 bases and the J gene end by 7 bases; junction bases not matched to a gene: 10. CDR3 size: 15 residues. The full variable domain, rest sourced from reference TRBV11-2 and TRBJ2-4, is EAGVAQSPRYKIIEKRQSVAFWCNPISGHATLYWYQQILGQGPKLLIQFQNNGVVDDSQLPKDRFSAERLKGVDSTLKIQPAKLEDSAVYLCASSLHPDRVNIQYFGAGTRLSVL.